This T cell receptor beta chain is drawn from a study of cytomegalovirus exposure and HLA in healthy donors. General observations from the study: In a later analysis, about 17,000 TCR beta sequences were associated with HLA alleles at 0.05 false discovery rate. A later analysis found most CMV-associated TCR beta chains apparently HLA-restricted.

Primers: 60 Vbeta forward and 13 Jbeta reverse. Authors' data handling: About 10 million shared chains were among the about 80 million unique TCR beta chains that a later analysis counted. Assay used: immunoSEQ multiplex PCR; TCRdb lists only in-frame clones, some missing. Clonal size and the V and J genes are those of that table, whereas D and trimming came from the DNA. The sample contains roughly 180,000 clones, around 75% of which appear only once. Details on this clone: What it binds is not known.

V was pared by 5 bases and J by 7 bases, with 21 bases between. CDR1 and CDR2 (germline): SGHTA, FQGNSA. There are 16 residues in the CDR3. This clonotype originated in a female donor in good health and CMV-seronegative. Sequenced material: PBMCs. V is TRBV7-2 and J is TRBJ1-5; no reliable D call. Written as DNA, the CDR3 is TGTGCCAGCAGCCCAGAACGGGGTACCGTCAGGCAGCCCCAGCATTTT. Translation gives CASSPERGTVRQPQHF. Full variable domain (missing parts from reference TRBV7-2 and TRBJ1-5): GAGVSQSPSNKVTEKGKDVELRCDPISGHTALYWYRQSLGQGLEFLIYFQGNSAPDKSGLPSDRFSAERTGGSVSTLTIQRTQQEDSAVYLCASSPERGTVRQPQHFGDGTRLSIL.